These T cell receptor beta chains were read from a single sample in a study of OX40 agonist ivuxolimab in advanced cancers. Clones were sequenced by immunoSEQ multiplex PCR, and TCRdb holds only the in-frame ones, with some missing. The sample carries roughly 42,000 clones, roughly nine tenths recorded once. The specimen comprised CD4+ or CD8+ T cells sorted from blood, sampled in a trial of the OX40 agonist ivuxolimab. These receptors were taken from an adult with an advanced solid tumor such as melanoma, head and neck, liver or kidney cancer. CDR3s include the opening cysteine and the closing phenylalanine or tryptophan. The D gene is left open where the match is weak.

v_call d_call cdr3_aa
TRBV23-1 TRBD2 CARPWSGSSDTQYF
TRBV28 TRBD2 CASRPTSGRATGYNEQFF
TRBV2 - CASSEWGNTEAFF
TRBV4-1 - CASSPGSLAYEQYF
TRBV7-3 - CASSLGGLGTEAFF
TRBV14 - CASSLTTLQETQYF
TRBV15 - CATSRDLGAGQPQHF
TRBV5-1 TRBD1 CASTTGQGVETQYF
TRBV7-9 - CASSFDGPDGYTF
TRBV5-8 - CASSFRALSNYGYTF
TRBV4-3 - CASSQDQVGGRNTGELFF
TRBV27 - CASGGGVEAFF
TRBV9 TRBD2 CASSVAGGNTDTQYF
TRBV4-1 - CASSPGESGFYGYTF
TRBV7-3 - CASSLTPGTGELFF
TRBV7-9 TRBD1 CASTSWTGNYGYTF
TRBV7-8 - CASSLAIGYEQYF
TRBV5-1 TRBD1 CASSPRGRNYGYTF
TRBV4-1 - CASSHAEGGGSGYTF
TRBV5-5 - CASSHTLFAGNYGYTF
TRBV6-5 - CASSLGLWQYF
TRBV7-9 - CASSSWDGRNTEAFF
TRBV5-1 - CASSHGGLNTEAFF
TRBV7-9 - CASSPGSTYEQYF
TRBV7-9 TRBD2 CASSPRKERERARTQYF
TRBV13 TRBD2 CASSTGLAGDTGELFF
TRBV13 - CASSLMNNEQFF
TRBV6-5 - CASSTRSWDNQPQHF
TRBV19 - CASREGPINQPQHF
TRBV30 TRBD1 CAWSPDRDQPQHF
TRBV6-5 - CASSHGILTQEAFF
TRBV6-5 - CASSYSGWGKLFF
TRBV6-1 - CASTPTENEKLFF
TRBV5-6 - CASSWQGLPNYGYTF
TRBV9 TRBD2 CASSEGTSGRPLNEQFF
TRBV9 TRBD2 CASSASGRLTDTQYF
TRBV7-2 TRBD1 CASSARTGLTSEAFF
TRBV6-4 - CASRVRNRVGVMAYEQYF
TRBV19 - CASSYDLSYEQYF
TRBV28 TRBD2 CASSSGLAGVYEQFF
TRBV27 TRBD1 CASSPGQGPYEQYF
TRBV5-6 - CASSKSSYNEQFF
TRBV11-2 TRBD2 CASSSWTSVYNEQFF
TRBV28 - CASSFRGLNTEAFF
TRBV7-9 - CASSSGGGNQPQHF
TRBV5-3 - CAPSGWVYNSPLHF
TRBV7-8 TRBD1 CASSYPGQGENEQFF
TRBV19 TRBD1 CASSHRGTGGIGGYTF
TRBV5-5 - CASSPGRGFREQYF
TRBV2 - CASRRPEGNNEQFF
TRBV27 TRBD2 CASSVYLADNEQFF
TRBV4-3 TRBD1 CASSQDRDRDTDTQYF
TRBV2 TRBD2 CASSETRTSGIYETQYF
TRBV7-9 - CASSLAAGGETQYF
TRBV4-1 - CASSRGTSYEQYF
TRBV7-2 TRBD1 CASSLSGTGDGGRPYEQYF
TRBV19 TRBD1 CASSGTGTGGYEQYF
TRBV4-3 TRBD2 CASSQTSGRGDEQFF
TRBV13 - CASSLGPSEQYF
TRBV7-6 - CASSLAYNEQFF